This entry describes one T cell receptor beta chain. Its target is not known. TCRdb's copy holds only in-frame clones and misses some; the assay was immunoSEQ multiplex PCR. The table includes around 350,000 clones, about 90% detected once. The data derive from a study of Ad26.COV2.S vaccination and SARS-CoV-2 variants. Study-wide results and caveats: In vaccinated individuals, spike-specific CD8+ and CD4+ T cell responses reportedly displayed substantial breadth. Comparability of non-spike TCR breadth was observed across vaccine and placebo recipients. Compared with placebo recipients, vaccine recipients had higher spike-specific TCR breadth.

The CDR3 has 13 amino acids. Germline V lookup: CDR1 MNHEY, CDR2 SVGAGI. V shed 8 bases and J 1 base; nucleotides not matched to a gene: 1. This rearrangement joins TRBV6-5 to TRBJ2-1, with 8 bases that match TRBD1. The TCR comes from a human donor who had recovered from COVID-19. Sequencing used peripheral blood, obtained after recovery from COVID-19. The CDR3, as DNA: TGTGCCAGCGGACAGGGTTCCTACAATGAGCAGTTCTTC. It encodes CASGQGSYNEQFF.